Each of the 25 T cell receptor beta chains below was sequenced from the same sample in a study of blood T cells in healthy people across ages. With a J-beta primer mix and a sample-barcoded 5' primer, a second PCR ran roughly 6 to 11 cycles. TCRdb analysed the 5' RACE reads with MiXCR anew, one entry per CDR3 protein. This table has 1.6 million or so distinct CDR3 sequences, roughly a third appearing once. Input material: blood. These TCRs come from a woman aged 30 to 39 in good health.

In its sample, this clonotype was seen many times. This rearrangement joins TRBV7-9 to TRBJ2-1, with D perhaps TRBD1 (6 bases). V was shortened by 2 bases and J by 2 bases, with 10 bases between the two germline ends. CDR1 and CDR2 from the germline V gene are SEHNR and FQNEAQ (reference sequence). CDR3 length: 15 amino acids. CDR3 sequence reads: CASSLTRGPYNEQFF. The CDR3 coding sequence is TGTGCCAGCAGCTTAACCAGGGGCCCCTACAATGAGCAGTTCTTC.

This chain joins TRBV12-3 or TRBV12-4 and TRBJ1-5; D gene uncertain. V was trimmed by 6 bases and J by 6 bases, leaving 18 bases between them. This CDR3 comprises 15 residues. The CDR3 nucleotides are TGTGCCAGCAGCCGCGGGGTTGATTCGGGTCAGCCCCAGCATTTT. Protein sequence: CASSRGVDSGQPQHF.

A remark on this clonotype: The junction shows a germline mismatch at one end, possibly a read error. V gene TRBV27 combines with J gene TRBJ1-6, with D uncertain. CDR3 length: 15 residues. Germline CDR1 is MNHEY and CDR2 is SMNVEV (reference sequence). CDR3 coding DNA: TGTGCCAGCAGTTTAGTGTGGAGCTATAGTTCACCCCTCCACTTT. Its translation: CASSLVWSYSSPLHF.

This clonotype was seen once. CDR3 DNA sequence: TGTGCCAGCTCACCAGAGTCTGGCCGGGGCACTGAAGCTTTCTTT. Translating it yields CASSPESGRGTEAFF. The rearrangement joins TRBV18 to TRBJ1-1; no clear D gene. The CDR3 spans 15 residues. Trimming left V 2 bases short and J 4 bases short, with 14 bases between. CDR1 and CDR2 from the germline V gene are KGHSH and LQKENI.

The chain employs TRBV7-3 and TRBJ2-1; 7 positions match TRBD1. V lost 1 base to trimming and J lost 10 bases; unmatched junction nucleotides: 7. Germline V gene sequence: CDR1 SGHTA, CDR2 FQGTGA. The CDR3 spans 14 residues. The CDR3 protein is CASSLSGPRGEQFF. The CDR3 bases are TGTGCCAGCAGCTTAAGCGGGCCCAGGGGGGAGCAGTTCTTC.

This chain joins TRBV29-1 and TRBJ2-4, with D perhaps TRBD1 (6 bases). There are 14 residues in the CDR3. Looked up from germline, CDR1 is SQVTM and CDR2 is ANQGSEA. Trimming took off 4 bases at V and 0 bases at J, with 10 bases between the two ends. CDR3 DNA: TGCAGCGTTGGGACAGAGCTAGCCAAAAACATTCAGTACTTC. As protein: CSVGTELAKNIQYF. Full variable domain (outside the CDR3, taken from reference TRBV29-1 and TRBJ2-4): SAVISQKPSRDICQRGTSLTIQCQVDSQVTMMFWYRQQPGQSLTLIATANQGSEATYESGFVIDKFPISRPNLTFSTLTVSNMSPEDSSIYLCSVGTELAKNIQYFGAGTRLSVL.

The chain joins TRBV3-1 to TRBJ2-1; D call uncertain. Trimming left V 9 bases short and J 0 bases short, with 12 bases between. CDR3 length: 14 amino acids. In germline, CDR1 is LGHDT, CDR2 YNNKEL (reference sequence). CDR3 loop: CASSTPSSYNEQFF. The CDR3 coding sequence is TGTGCCAGTAGCACTCCGAGCTCCTACAATGAGCAGTTCTTC.

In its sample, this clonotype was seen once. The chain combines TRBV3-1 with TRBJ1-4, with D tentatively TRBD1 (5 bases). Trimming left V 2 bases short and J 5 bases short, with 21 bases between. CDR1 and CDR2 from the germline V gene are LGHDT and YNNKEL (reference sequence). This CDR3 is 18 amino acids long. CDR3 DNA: TGTGCCAGCAGCCAATTCCCACCTCAGGGACCCACGAATGAAAAACTGTTTTTT. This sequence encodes CASSQFPPQGPTNEKLFF.

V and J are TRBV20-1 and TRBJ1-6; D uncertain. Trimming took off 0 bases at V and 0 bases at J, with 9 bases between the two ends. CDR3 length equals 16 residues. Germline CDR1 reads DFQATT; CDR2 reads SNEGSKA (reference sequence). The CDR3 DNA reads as TGCAGTGCTAGAGATTTTTTGAGCTCCTATAATTCACCCCTCCACTTT. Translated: CSARDFLSSYNSPLHF.

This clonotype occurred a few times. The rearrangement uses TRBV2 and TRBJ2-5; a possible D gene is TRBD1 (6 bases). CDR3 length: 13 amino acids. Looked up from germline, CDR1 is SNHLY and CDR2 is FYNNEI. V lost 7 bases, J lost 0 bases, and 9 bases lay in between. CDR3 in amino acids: CASTQGHQETQYF. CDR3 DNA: TGTGCCAGCACCCAGGGGCACCAAGAGACCCAGTACTTC.

The CDR3 loop is CKCVSGGGGKETQYF. The CDR3 DNA is TGCAAGTGCGTTTCCGGCGGGGGGGGAAAAGAGACCCAGTACTTC. V is TRBV20-1 and J is TRBJ2-5, with 9 positions matching TRBD2. Looked up from germline, CDR1 is DFQATT and CDR2 is SNEGSKA (reference sequence). The CDR3 runs to 15 residues.

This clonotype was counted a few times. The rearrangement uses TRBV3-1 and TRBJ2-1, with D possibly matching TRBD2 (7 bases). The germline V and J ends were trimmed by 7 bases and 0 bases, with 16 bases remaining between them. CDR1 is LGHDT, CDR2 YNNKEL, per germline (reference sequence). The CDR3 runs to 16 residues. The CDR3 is CASNGGRKSSYNEQFF. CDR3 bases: TGTGCCAGCAACGGGGGGCGGAAAAGCTCCTACAATGAGCAGTTCTTC.

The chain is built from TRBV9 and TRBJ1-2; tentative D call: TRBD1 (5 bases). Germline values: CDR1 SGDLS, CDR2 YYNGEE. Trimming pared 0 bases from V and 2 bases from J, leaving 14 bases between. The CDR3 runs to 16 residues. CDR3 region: CASSVVLTGRNYGYTF. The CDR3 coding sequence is TGTGCCAGCAGCGTAGTACTAACAGGCCGGAACTATGGCTACACCTTC.

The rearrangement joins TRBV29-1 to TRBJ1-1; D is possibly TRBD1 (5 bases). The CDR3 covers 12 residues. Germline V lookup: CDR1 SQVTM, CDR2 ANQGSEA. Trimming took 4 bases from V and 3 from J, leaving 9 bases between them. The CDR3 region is CSVGRADTEAFF. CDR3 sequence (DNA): TGCAGCGTTGGCAGGGCAGACACTGAAGCTTTCTTT.

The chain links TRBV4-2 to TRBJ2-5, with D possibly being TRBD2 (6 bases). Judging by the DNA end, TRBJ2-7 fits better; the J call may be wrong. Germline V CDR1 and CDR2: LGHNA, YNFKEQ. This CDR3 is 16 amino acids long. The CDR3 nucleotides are TGTGCCAGCAGCCAGATGGAGGGAGTGGGGACCTACGAGCAGTACTTC. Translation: CASSQMEGVGTYEQYF.

The CDR3 DNA reads TGTGCCAGCAGCCAACCGGGCCGATCCAACGAGCAGTTCTTC. It specifies CASSQPGRSNEQFF. This sequence joins TRBV4-2 and TRBJ2-1; D gene ambiguous. The germline V and J ends were trimmed by 2 bases and 10 bases, with 15 bases remaining between them. CDR3 length equals 14 residues. CDR1 is LGHNA and CDR2 is YNFKEQ in the germline V gene.

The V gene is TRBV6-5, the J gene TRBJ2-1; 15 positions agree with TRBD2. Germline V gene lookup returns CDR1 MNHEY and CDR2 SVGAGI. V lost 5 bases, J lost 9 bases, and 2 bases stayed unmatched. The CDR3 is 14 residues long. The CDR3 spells CASSGTSGRFEQFF. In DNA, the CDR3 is TGTGCCAGCAGTGGGACTAGCGGGAGGTTTGAGCAGTTCTTC.

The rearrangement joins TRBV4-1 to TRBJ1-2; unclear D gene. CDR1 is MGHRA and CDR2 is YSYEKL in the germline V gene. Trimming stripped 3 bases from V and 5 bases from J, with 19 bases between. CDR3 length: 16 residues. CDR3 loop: CASSQKSGPSGYGYTF. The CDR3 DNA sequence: TGCGCCAGCAGCCAGAAGTCCGGGCCCAGCGGGTATGGCTACACCTTC.

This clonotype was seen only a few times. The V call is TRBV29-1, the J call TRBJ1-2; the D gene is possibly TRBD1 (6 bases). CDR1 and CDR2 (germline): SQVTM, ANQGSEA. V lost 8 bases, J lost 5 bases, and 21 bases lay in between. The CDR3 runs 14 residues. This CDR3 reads CSLAEGTRGYGYTF. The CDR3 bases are TGCAGCCTGGCCGAGGGGACGAGGGGGTATGGCTACACCTTC.

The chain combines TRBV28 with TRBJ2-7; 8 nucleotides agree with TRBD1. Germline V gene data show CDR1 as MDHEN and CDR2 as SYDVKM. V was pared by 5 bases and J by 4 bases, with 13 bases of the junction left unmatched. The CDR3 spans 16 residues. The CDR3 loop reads CASSLPGQGFPYEQYF. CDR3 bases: TGTGCCAGCAGTCTCCCCGGACAGGGCTTCCCTTACGAGCAGTACTTC.

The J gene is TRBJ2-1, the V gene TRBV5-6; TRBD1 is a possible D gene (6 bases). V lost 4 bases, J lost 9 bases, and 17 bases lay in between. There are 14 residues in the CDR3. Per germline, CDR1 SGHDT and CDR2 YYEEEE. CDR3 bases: TGTGCCAGCAGCCACACAGGGATTGAGGTTGAGCAGTTCTTC. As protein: CASSHTGIEVEQFF.

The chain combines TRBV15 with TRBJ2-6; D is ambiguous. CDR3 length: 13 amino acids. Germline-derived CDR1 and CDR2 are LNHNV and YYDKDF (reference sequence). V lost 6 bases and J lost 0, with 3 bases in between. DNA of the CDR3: TGTGCCACCAGGGACTCTGGGGCCAACGTCCTGACTTTC. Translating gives CATRDSGANVLTF.

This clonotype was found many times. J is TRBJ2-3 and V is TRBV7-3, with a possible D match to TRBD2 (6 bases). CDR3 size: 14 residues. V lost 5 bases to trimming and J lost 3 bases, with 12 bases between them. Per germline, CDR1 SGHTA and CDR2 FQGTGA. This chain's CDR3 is CASSPVGGTDTQYF. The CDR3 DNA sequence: TGTGCCAGCAGCCCAGTCGGGGGTACAGATACGCAGTATTTT.

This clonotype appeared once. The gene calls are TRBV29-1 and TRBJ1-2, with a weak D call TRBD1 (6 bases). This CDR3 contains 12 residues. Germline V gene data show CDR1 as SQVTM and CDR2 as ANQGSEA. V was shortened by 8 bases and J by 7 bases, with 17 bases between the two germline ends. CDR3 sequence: CSSDDRCSGYTF. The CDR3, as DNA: TGCAGCTCGGATGACAGGTGCTCTGGCTACACCTTC.

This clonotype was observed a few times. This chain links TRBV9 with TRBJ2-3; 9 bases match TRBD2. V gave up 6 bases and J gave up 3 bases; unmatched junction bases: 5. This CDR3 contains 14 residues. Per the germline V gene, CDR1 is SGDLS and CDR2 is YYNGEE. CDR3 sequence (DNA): TGTGCCAGCACTATAGCGGGAGAGACAGATACGCAGTATTTT. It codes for CASTIAGETDTQYF.